The clone carrying this T cell receptor (beta chain) was observed many times. Its target is unknown. This entry belongs to a study of immune heterogeneity within non-small cell lung tumors. Findings and caveats of the study: Both recurring identical dominant CDR3 beta clonotypes and site-unique high-frequency clones were observed across tumor sites within a patient. For local T-cell clonality, the correlation with local tumor mutational burden was moderate but significant (R 0.3 to 0.35).

Multiplex PCR (32 V and 13 J primers) was used to amplify the TCR beta CDR3. TCRdb itself ran the multiplex PCR reads through MiXCR, one entry per CDR3 protein. Among tens of thousands of distinct CDR3 sequences listed, 25% to 30% were seen once. At approximately 600 ng per sample, bulk tumor genomic DNA provided the template. Several biopsies were collected from each primary tumor during surgery. They were spaced as far apart as possible within the tumor mass. Curative operations were performed on patients who had untreated, newly diagnosed non-small cell lung cancer. Individuals who provided samples were patients with newly diagnosed non-small cell lung cancer who were having surgery with curative intent. Trimming took off 1 base at V and 15 bases at J, with 7 bases between the two ends. The CDR3 length is 10 residues. Per germline, CDR1 LGHNA and CDR2 YNFKEQ.

The chain couples TRBV4-2 to TRBJ2-1; D gene ambiguous. The clonotype was recovered from a man in his forties with non-small cell lung cancer. The material sequenced was lung tumor tissue. In DNA form, the CDR3 reads TGTGCCAGCAGCCAAGTCACTGGGTTCTTC. This gives the protein CASSQVTGFF.